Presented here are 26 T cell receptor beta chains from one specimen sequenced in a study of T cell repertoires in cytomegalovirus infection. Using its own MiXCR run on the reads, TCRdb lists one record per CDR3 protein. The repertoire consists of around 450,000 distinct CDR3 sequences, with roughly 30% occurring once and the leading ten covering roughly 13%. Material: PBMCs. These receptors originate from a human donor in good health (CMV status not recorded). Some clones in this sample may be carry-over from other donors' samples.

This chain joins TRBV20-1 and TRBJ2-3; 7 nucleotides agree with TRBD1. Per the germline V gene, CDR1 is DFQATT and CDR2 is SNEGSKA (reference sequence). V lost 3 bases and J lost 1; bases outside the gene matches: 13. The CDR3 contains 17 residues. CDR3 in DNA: TGCAGTGCTAGGACAACCACGAGACAGGGAGGCACAGATACGCAGTATTTT. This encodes CSARTTTRQGGTDTQYF.

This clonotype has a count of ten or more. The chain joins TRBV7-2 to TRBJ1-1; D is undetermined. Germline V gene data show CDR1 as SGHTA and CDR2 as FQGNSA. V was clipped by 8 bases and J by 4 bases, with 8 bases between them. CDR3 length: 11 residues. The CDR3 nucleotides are TGTGCCAGCGCCTCTTCCACTGAAGCTTTCTTT. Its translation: CASASSTEAFF.

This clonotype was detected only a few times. This CDR3 reads CASSLGQINTEAFF. The CDR3 DNA is TGTGCCAGCAGCTTGGGACAGATAAACACTGAAGCTTTCTTT. The genes are TRBV7-2 and TRBJ1-1; 7 bases are a match to TRBD1. V lost 3 bases, J lost 2 bases, and 3 bases stayed unmatched. The CDR3 sequence is 14 residues long. In germline, CDR1 is SGHTA, CDR2 FQGNSA.

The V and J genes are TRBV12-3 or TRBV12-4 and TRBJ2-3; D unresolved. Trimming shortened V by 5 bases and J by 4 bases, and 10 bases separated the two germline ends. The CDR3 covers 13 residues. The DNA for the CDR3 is TGTGCCAGCAGTCAAGACCCGGCAGATACGCAGTATTTT. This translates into CASSQDPADTQYF.

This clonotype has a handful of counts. CDR3 sequence: CASSPRGDGVYNEQFF. In DNA form, the CDR3 reads TGTGCCAGCAGCCCCCGGGGGGACGGAGTGTACAATGAGCAGTTCTTC. V gene TRBV7-8 combines with J gene TRBJ2-1, with 7 positions matching TRBD2. The CDR3 is made up of 16 amino acids. Trimming took 5 bases from V and 4 from J; bases not matched to a gene: 11. The germline V gene has CDR1 SGHVS and CDR2 FQNEAQ. The complete variable domain, with remaining parts taken from reference TRBV7-8 and TRBJ2-1, reads GAGVSQSPRYKVAKRGQDVALRCDPISGHVSLFWYQQALGQGPEFLTYFQNEAQLDKSGLPSDRFFAERPEGSVSTLKIQRTQQEDSAVYLCASSPRGDGVYNEQFFGPGTRLTVL.

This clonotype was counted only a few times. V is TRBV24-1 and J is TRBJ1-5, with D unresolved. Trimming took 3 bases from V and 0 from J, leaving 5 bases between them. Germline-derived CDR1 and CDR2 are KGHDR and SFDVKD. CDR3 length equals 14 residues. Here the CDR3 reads CATSDTHSNQPQHF. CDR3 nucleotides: TGTGCCACCAGTGATACCCATAGCAATCAGCCCCAGCATTTT.

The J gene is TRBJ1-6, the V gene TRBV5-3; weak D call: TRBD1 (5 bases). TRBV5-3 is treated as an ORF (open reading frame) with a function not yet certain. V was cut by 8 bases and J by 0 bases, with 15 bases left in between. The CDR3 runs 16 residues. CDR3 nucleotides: TGTGCCAGCAGCCCGTTCGACAGCTCCTATAATTCACCCCTCCACTTT. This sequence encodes CASSPFDSSYNSPLHF.

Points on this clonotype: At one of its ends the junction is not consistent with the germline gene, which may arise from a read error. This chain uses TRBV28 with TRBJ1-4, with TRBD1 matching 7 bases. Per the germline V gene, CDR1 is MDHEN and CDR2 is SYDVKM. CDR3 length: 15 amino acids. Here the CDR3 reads CAISPEDRPSEKLFF. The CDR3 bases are TGTGCCATCAGTCCGGAGGACAGGCCTTCTGAAAAACTTTTTTTT.

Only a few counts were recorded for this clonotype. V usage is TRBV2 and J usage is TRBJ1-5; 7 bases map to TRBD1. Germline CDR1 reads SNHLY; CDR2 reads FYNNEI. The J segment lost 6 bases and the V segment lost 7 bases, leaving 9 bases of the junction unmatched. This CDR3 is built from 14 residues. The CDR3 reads CASTLGQRGQPQHF. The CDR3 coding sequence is TGTGCCAGCACGCTGGGACAGAGGGGTCAGCCCCAGCATTTT.

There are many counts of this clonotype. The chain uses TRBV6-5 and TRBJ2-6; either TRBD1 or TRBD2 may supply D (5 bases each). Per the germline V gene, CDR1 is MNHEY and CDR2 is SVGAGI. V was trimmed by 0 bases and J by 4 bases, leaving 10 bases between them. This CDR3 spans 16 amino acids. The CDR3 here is CASSYSGVTGANVLTF. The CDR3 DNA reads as TGTGCCAGCAGTTACTCGGGGGTGACCGGGGCCAACGTCCTGACTTTC.

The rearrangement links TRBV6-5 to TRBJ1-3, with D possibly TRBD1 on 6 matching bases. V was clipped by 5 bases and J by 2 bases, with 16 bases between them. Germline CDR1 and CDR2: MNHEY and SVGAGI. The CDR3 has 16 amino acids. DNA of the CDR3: TGTGCCAGCAGTGCCACAGGGATCCCCCCTGGAAACACCATATATTTT. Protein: CASSATGIPPGNTIYF.

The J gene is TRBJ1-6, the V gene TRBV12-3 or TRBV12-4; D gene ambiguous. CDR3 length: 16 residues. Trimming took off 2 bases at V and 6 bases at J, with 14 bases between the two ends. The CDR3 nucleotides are TGTGCCAGCAGTTTAAAGGCTAGCAGTAGTAATTCACCCCTCCACTTT. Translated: CASSLKASSSNSPLHF.

The CDR3 region is CASSYSPGQLSYEQYF. CDR3 coding DNA: TGTGCCAGCAGTTACTCCCCGGGACAGCTCTCCTACGAGCAGTACTTC. This chain joins TRBV6-8 and TRBJ2-7; 7 nucleotides line up with TRBD1. The CDR3 length is 16 residues. V lost 0 bases to trimming and J lost 0 bases; unmatched junction nucleotides: 5. The V gene's germline CDR1 is MNHGY and CDR2 SAAAGT.

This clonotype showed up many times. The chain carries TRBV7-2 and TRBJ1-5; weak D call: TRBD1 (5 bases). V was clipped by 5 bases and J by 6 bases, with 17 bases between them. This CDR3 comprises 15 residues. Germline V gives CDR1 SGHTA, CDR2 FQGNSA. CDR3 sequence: CASSPVPGRSQPQHF. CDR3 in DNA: TGTGCCAGCAGCCCCGTCCCGGGACGGAGTCAGCCCCAGCATTTT.

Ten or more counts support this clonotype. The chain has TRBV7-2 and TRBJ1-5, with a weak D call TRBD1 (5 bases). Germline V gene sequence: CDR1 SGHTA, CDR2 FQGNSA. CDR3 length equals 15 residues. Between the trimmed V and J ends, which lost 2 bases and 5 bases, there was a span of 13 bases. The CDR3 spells CASSLYTRVDQPQHF. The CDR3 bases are TGTGCCAGCAGCTTATATACCAGGGTGGATCAGCCCCAGCATTTT.

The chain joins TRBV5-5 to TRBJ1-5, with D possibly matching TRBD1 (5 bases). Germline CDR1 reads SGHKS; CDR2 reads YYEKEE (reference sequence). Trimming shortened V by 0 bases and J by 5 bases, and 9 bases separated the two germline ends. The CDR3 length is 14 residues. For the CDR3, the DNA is TGTGCCAGCAGCTTGGGGCCGGGGGATCAGCCCCAGCATTTT. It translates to CASSLGPGDQPQHF.

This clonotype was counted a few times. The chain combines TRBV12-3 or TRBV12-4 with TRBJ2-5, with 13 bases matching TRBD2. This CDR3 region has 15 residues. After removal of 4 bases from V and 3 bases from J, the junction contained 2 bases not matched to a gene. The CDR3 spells CASSSTSGGKETQYF. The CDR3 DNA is TGTGCCAGCAGTTCGACTAGCGGGGGGAAAGAGACCCAGTACTTC.

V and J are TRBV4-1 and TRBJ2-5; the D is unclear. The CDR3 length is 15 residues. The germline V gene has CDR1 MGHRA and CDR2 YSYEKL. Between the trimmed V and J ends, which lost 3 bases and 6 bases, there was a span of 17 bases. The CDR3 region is CASSHNTEKGQTQYF. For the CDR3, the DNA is TGCGCCAGCAGCCACAACACAGAAAAAGGACAGACCCAGTACTTC.

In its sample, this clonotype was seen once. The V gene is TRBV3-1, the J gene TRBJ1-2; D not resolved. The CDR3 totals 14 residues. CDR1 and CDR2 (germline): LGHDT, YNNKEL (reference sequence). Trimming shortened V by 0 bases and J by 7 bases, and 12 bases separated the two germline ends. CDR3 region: CASSQEWGYGGYTF. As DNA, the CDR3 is TGTGCCAGCAGCCAAGAATGGGGATACGGTGGCTACACCTTC.

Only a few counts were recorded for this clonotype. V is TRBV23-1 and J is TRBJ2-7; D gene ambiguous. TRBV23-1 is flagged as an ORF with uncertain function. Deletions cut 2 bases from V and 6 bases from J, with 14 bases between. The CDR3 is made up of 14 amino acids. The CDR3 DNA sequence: TGCGCCAGCAGTCAAAACCGGAAAGCTGCCGAGCAGTACTTC. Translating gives CASSQNRKAAEQYF.

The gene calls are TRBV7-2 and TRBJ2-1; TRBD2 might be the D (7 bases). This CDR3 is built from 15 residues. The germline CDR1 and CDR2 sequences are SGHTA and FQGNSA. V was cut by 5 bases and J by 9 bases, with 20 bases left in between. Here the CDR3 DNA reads TGTGCCAGCAGCCATCCGGTGCTGGGGGGGCTTGAGCAGTTCTTC. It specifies CASSHPVLGGLEQFF.

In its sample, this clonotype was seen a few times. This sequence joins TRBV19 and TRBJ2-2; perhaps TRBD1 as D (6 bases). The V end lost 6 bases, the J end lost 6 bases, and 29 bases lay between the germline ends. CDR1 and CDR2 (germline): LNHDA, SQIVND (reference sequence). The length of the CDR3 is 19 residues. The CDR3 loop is CASSGNIYRESASAGELFF. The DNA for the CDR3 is TGTGCCAGTAGCGGGAACATTTACAGGGAGTCGGCTTCGGCCGGGGAGCTGTTTTTT. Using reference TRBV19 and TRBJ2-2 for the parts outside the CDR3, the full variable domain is DGGITQSPKYLFRKEGQNVTLSCEQNLNHDAMYWYRQDPGQGLRLIYYSQIVNDFQKGDIAEGYSVSREKKESFPLTVTSAQKNPTAFYLCASSGNIYRESASAGELFFGEGSRLTVL.

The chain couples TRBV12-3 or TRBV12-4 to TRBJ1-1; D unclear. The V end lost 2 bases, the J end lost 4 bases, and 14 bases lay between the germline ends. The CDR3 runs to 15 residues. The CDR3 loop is CASSLWRGVATEAFF. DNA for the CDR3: TGTGCCAGCAGTTTATGGCGGGGTGTAGCCACTGAAGCTTTCTTT.

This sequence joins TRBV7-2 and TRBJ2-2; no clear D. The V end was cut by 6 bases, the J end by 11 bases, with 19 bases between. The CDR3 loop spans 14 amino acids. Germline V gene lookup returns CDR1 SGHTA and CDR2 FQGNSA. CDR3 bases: TGTGCCAGCAGTACCCAAGCGAACACCTGTGAGCTGTTTTTT. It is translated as CASSTQANTCELFF.

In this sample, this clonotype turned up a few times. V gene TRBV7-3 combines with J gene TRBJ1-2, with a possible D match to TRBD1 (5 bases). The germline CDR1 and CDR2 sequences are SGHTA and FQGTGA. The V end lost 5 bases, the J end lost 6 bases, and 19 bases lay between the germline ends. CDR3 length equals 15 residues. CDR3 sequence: CASSPHQPQGHGYTF. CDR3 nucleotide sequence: TGTGCCAGCAGCCCCCACCAACCCCAGGGTCATGGCTACACCTTC.

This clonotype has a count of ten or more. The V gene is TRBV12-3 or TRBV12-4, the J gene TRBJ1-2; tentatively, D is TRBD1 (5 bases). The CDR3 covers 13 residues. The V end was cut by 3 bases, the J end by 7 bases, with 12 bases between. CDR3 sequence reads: CASSFSDGGGYTF. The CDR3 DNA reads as TGTGCCAGCAGTTTCTCCGATGGGGGTGGCTACACCTTC.